Described below is a single TCR beta chain sequence and its context. Its antigen remains unidentified. Deletions cut 0 bases from V and 6 bases from J, with 11 bases between. Germline V gene lookup returns CDR1 MNHEY and CDR2 SVGAGI. The CDR3 is made up of 14 amino acids. The time point is: week 47, end of study. One vaccine dose held 300 ug of mutant IDH1 20-mer peptide and came with topical imiquimod. Tumors from donors were new WHO grade 3 or 4 IDH1-mutant astrocytomas with ATRX loss. The sample belongs to a study of a mutant IDH1 vaccine in newly diagnosed glioma. Turning to the study itself: Vaccine administration was initiated 4-6 weeks following radiotherapy alone, or with temozolomide cycles. Radiotherapy, temozolomide, or both had been given previously, and both were given to most. The study held visit V12 at week 35 and visit V13 at week 47.

The protocol was immunoSEQ multiplex PCR, while the TCRdb copy is restricted to in-frame clones and leaves out a portion. The sample records over 50,000 clones, less than 85% being singletons. The material sequenced was PBMCs, taken from a glioma patient whose treatment included an IDH1 peptide vaccine. This clonotype was sampled from a woman aged 40 to 50 with glioma. Some clones in this sample may be carry-over from other donors' samples. The V and J genes are TRBV6-5 and TRBJ1-2; a possible D gene is TRBD1 (5 bases). The CDR3 spells CASSYSMQGHGYTF. The CDR3 nucleotides are TGTGCCAGCAGTTACTCGATGCAGGGCCATGGCTACACCTTC.